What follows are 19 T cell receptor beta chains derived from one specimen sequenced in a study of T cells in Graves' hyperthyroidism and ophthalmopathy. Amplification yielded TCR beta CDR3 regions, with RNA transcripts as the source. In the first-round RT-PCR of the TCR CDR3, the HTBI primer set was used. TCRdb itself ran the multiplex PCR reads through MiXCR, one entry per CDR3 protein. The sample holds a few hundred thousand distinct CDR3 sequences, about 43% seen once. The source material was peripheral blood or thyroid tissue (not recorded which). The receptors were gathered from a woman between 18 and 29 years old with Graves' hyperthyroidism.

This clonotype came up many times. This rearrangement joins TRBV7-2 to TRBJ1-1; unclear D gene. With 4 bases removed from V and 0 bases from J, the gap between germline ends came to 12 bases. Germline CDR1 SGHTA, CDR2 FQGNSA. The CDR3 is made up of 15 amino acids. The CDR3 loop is CASSYVSALNTEAFF. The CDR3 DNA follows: TGTGCCAGCAGCTACGTCAGTGCCTTGAACACTGAAGCTTTCTTT.

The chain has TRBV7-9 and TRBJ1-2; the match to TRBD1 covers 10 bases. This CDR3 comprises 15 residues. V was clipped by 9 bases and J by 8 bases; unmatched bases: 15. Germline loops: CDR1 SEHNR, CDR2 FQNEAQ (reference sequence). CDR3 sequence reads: CASSAPGQGRLGYTF. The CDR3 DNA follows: TGTGCCAGTAGCGCACCGGGACAGGGGCGGTTGGGCTACACCTTC. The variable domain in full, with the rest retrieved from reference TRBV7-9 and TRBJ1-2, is DTGVSQNPRHKITKRGQNVTFRCDPISEHNRLYWYRQTLGQGPEFLTYFQNEAQLEKSRLLSDRFSAERPKGSFSTLEIQRTEQGDSAMYLCASSAPGQGRLGYTFGSGTRLTVV.

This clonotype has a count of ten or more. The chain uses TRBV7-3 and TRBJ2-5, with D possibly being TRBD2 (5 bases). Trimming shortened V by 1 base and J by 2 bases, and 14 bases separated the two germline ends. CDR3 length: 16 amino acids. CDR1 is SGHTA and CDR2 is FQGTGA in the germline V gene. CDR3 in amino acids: CASSLSRSGAQETQYF. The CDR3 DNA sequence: TGTGCCAGCAGCTTAAGCCGGAGCGGAGCTCAAGAGACCCAGTACTTC.

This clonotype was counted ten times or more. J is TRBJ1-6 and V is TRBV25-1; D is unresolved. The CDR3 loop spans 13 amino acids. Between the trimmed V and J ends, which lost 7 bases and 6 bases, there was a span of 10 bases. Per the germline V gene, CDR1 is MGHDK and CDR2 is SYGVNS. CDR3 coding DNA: TGTGCCAGCAAATCAGGAGTTAATTCACCCCTCCACTTT. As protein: CASKSGVNSPLHF.

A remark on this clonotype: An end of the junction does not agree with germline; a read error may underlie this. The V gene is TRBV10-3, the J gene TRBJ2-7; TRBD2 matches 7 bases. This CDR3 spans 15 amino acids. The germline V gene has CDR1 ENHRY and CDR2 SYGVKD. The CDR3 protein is CASSYSTLANYEQYF. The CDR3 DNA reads TGTGCCAGCAGTTACTCGACACTAGCGAACTACGAGCAGTACTTC.

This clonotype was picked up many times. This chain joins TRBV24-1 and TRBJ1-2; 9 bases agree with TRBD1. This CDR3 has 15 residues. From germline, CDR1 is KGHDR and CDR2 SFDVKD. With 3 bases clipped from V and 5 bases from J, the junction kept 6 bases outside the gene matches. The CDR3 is CATSDPGQGGYGYTF. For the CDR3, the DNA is TGTGCCACCAGTGATCCGGGACAGGGAGGTTATGGCTACACCTTC.

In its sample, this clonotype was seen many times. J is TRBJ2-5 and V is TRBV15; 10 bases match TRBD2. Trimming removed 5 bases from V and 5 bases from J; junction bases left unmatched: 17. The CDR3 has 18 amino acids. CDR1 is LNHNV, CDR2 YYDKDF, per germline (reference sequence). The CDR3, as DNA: TGTGCCACCAGCTCCCCTCGGGCTAGCGGGAGTGATGGGGAGACCCAGTACTTC. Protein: CATSSPRASGSDGETQYF.

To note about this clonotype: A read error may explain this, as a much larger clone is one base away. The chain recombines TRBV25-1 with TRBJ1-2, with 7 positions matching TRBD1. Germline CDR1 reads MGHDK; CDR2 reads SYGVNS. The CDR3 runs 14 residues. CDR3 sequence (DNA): TGTGCCACCAGTGATTCAGGACAGGCCTATGGCCACACCTTC. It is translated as CATSDSGQAYGHTF.

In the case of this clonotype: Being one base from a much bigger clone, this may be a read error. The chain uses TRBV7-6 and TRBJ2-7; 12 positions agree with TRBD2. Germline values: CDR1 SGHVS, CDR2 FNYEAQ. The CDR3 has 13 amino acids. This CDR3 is CGSKLAGGYEQYF. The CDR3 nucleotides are TGTGGCAGTAAACTAGCGGGAGGCTACGAGCAGTACTTC.

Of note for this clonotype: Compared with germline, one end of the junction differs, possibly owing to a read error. The CDR3 sequence: CATSDYRYF. The CDR3 region has the DNA TGTGCCACCAGTGATTACAGGTATTTT. The rearrangement joins TRBV24-1 to TRBJ1-5, with a weak D call TRBD1 (5 bases). The germline V gene has CDR1 KGHDR and CDR2 SFDVKD. The CDR3 has 9 residues.

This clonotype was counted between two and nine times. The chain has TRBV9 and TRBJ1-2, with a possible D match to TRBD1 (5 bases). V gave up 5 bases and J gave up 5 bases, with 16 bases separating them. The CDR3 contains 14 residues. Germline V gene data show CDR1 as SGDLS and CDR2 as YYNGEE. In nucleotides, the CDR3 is TGTGCCAGCAGTCCGAGAGACTGGACATATGGCTACACCTTC. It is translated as CASSPRDWTYGYTF.

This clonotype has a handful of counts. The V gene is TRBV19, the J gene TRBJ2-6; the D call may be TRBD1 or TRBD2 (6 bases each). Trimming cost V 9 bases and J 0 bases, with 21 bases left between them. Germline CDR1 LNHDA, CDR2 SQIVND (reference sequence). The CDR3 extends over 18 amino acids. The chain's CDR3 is CASRSPGEGGSGANVLTF. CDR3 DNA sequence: TGTGCCAGCAGGTCCCCGGGGGAAGGGGGCTCTGGGGCCAACGTCCTGACTTTC.

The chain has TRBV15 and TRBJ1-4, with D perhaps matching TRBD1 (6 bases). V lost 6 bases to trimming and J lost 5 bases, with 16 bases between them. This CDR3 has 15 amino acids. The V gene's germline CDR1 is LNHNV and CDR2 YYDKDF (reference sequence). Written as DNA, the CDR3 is TGTGCCACCAGTGATCCGGGGGGGGGCAATGAAAAACTGTTTTTT. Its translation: CATSDPGGGNEKLFF. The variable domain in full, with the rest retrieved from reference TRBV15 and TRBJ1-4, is DAMVIQNPRYQVTQFGKPVTLSCSQTLNHNVMYWYQQKSSQAPKLLFHYYDKDFNNEADTPDNFQSRRPNTSFCFLDIRSPGLGDTAMYLCATSDPGGGNEKLFFGSGTQLSVL.

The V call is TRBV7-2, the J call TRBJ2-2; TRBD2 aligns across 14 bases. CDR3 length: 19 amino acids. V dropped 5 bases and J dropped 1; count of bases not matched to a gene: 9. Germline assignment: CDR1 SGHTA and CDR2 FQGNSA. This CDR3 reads CASSPRLAGGPVNTGELFF. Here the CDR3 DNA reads TGTGCCAGCAGCCCGCGACTAGCGGGAGGGCCTGTGAACACCGGGGAGCTGTTTTTT.

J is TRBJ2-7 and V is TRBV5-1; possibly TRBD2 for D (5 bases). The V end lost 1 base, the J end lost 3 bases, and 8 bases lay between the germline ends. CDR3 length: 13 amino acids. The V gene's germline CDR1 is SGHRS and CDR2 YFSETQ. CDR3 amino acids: CASSLTGIYEQYF. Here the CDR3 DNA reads TGCGCCAGCAGCTTGACGGGGATCTACGAGCAGTACTTC. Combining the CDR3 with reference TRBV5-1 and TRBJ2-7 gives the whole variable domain KAGVTQTPRYLIKTRGQQVTLSCSPISGHRSVSWYQQTPGQGLQFLFEYFSETQRNKGNFPGRFSGRQFSNSRSEMNVSTLELGDSALYLCASSLTGIYEQYFGPGTRLTVT.

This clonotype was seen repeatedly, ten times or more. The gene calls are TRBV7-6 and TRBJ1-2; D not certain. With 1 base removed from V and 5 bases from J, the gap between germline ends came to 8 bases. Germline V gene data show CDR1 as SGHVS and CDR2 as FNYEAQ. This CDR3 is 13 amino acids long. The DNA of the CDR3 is TGTGCCAGCAGCTTAGAAGGGCGGTATGGCTACACCTTC. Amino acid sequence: CASSLEGRYGYTF.

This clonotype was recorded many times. CDR3 protein: CASSPPGRNSGANVLTF. The CDR3 bases are TGTGCCAGCAGCCCCCCCGGACGGAACTCTGGGGCCAACGTCCTGACTTTC. The V call is TRBV14, the J call TRBJ2-6, with D hard to call. Germline-derived CDR1 and CDR2 are SGHDN and FVKESK. This CDR3 is 17 amino acids long. V lost 4 bases to trimming and J lost 0 bases, with 13 bases between them.

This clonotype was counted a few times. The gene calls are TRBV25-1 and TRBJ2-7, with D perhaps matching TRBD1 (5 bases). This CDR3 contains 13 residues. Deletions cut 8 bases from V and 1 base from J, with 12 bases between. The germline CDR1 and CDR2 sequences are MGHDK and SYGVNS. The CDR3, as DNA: TGTGCCAGCTCAAATGCAGGGTCCTACGAGCAGTACTTC. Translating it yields CASSNAGSYEQYF.

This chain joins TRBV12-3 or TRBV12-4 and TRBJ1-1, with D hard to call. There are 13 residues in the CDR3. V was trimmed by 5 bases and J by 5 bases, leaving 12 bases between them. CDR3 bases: TGTGCCAGCAGTCCCCCGGTAGGAACTGAAGCTTTCTTT. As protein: CASSPPVGTEAFF.